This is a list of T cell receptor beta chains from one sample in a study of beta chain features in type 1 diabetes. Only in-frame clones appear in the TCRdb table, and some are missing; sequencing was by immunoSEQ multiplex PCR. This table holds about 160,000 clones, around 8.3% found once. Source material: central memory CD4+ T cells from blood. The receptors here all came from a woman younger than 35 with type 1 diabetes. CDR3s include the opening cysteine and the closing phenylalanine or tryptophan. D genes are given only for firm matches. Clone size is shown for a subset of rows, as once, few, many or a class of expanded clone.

TGTGCCAGCAGCATACCGGGGGGGGCGAGCTCCTACAATGAGCAGTTCTTC,CASSIPGGASSYNEQFF,TRBV28,TRBD2,.,TRBJ2-1
TGTGCCAGCAGTCGACAGGGTGGTAATGAAAAACTGTTTTTT,CASSRQGGNEKLFF,TRBV2,TRBD1,.,TRBJ1-4
TGTGCCAGTAGTAGACGAGCGGGAGGGGCACTCGGGGAGCTGTTTTTT,CASSRRAGGALGELFF,TRBV19,TRBD2,.,TRBJ2-2
TGTGCCAGCAGTTGGGACAGCCAAGAGACCCAGTACTTC,CASSWDSQETQYF,TRBV6-4,TRBD1,.,TRBJ2-5
TGTGCTAGTGGACTACAGGGTTACACCGGGGAGCTGTTTTTT,CASGLQGYTGELFF,TRBV12-5,.,.,TRBJ2-2
TGTGCCAGCAGTAGCGGCCGACAGGGGCCTCAGCCCCAGCATTTT,CASSSGRQGPQPQHF,TRBV6-8,TRBD1,few,TRBJ1-5
TGTGCTAGCAGCCAACGCTTCTCCGGGACAGGGGCGATCGGGGAGCTGTTTTTT,CASSQRFSGTGAIGELFF,TRBV7-7,TRBD1,few,TRBJ2-2
TGTGCCAGCAGCCTGGGGACAGGGGTGGTCTACGAGCAGTACTTC,CASSLGTGVVYEQYF,TRBV5-4,TRBD1,.,TRBJ2-7
TGTGCCAGCAGTTGGCCTAGCACAGATACGCAGTATTTT,CASSWPSTDTQYF,TRBV28,.,many,TRBJ2-3
TGTGCCAGCAGCGGACCCGGGACTAGCGGGTCTTCCTACGAGCAGTACTTC,CASSGPGTSGSSYEQYF,TRBV9,TRBD2,.,TRBJ2-7
TGTGCCAGCAGCGTTAGTGCGGGGGGGCGACGGGAGACCCAGTACTTC,CASSVSAGGRRETQYF,TRBV9,TRBD2,.,TRBJ2-5
TGTGCCAGCAGCTTATCTAGCGGATCCTACAATGAGCAGTTCTTC,CASSLSSGSYNEQFF,TRBV7-3,TRBD2,few,TRBJ2-1
TGTGCCAGCAGCTCCGGGGGGGAACCTGAGCAGTTCTTC,CASSSGGEPEQFF,TRBV7-3,TRBD2,.,TRBJ2-1
TGTGCCAGCAGCTTAGCGAGGGCACAAGAGACCCAGTACTTC,CASSLARAQETQYF,TRBV11-2,.,.,TRBJ2-5
TGCAGCGTGGCCCTTCCTAGCGGAACCACAGATACGCAGTATTTT,CSVALPSGTTDTQYF,TRBV29-1,TRBD2,.,TRBJ2-3
TGTGCCATCAGTGCGGCGGGGACCGGGGAGCTGTTTTTT,CAISAAGTGELFF,TRBV10-3,.,.,TRBJ2-2
TGCAGCGTTGGGCAACCCCCGTACGAGCAGTACTTC,CSVGQPPYEQYF,TRBV29-1,.,few,TRBJ2-7
TGTGCCAGCAGTTTACCCAGGGGGTCACCCGAGCAGTTCTTC,CASSLPRGSPEQFF,TRBV28,TRBD1,.,TRBJ2-1
TGCGCCAGCACCCAAGATCATAGCGGCCCTAGCACAGATACGCAGTATTTT,CASTQDHSGPSTDTQYF,TRBV4-1,.,.,TRBJ2-3
TGTGCCAGCAGCTTGTTGGCCGCATCGAACACCGGGGAGCTGTTTTTT,CASSLLAASNTGELFF,TRBV5-6,.,.,TRBJ2-2
TGTGCCTGGAGTGTAGGCAGGGTGAGCTACACCTTC,CAWSVGRVSYTF,TRBV30,.,many,TRBJ1-2
TGTGCCAGTAGTACCAATAAACAGCGGGGGAACTCCTACGAGCAGTACTTC,CASSTNKQRGNSYEQYF,TRBV19,TRBD2,.,TRBJ2-7
TGTGCCAGCCGGACTAGCGGGAGGGCCGGGGAGCTGTTTTTT,CASRTSGRAGELFF,TRBV11-3,TRBD2,.,TRBJ2-2
TGTGCCAGCAGCCCTCGGGGGGGGAACAGGGGTTTCTATGGCTACACCTTC,CASSPRGGNRGFYGYTF,TRBV5-6,TRBD1,few,TRBJ1-2
TGTGCCAGCAGCCCACAGGGCGGAACTAATGAAAAACTGTTTTTT,CASSPQGGTNEKLFF,TRBV7-6,.,.,TRBJ1-4
TGTGCCTGGAGTTTTTGGGGAGGTGAAAAACTGTTTTTT,CAWSFWGGEKLFF,TRBV30,.,.,TRBJ1-4
TGTGCCAGCAGCCAATACCCGGGACAGGGATCCTACGAGCAGTACTTC,CASSQYPGQGSYEQYF,TRBV14,TRBD1,.,TRBJ2-7
TGTGCCAGCAGTTCCGGGACTAGCACAGATACGCAGTATTTT,CASSSGTSTDTQYF,TRBV28,.,.,TRBJ2-3
TGTGCCAGCAGCTCGGACAGGGGGGCGACCGGCTATGGCTACACCTTC,CASSSDRGATGYGYTF,TRBV7-8,TRBD1,.,TRBJ1-2
TGTGCCAGCAGCCCGGAGGGAACTGGGGCCAACGTCCTGACTTTC,CASSPEGTGANVLTF,TRBV6-1,.,.,TRBJ2-6
TGTGCCAGCAGACAGACCTCTGGAAACACCATATATTTT,CASRQTSGNTIYF,TRBV25-1,.,few,TRBJ1-3
TGTGCCAGCAGCACAGGGGCGAACCGCCGGTACCAAGAGACCCAGTACTTC,CASSTGANRRYQETQYF,TRBV7-9,TRBD1,few,TRBJ2-5
TGTGCCAGTACCGACAGGACGCCGGAGACCCAGTACTTC,CASTDRTPETQYF,TRBV25-1,.,few,TRBJ2-5
TGTGCCAGCACGGAGCGGGACGTCTACGAGCAGTACTTC,CASTERDVYEQYF,TRBV6-1,TRBD2,few,TRBJ2-7
TGTGCCAGCAGCTTAGATACGGAGAGCTCCTACGAGCAGTACTTC,CASSLDTESSYEQYF,TRBV7-2,.,few,TRBJ2-7
TGTGCCAGCAGTTTGGGACTCCGTTACGAGCAGTACTTC,CASSLGLRYEQYF,TRBV11-2,.,.,TRBJ2-7
TGTGCCAGCAGTTATTCAGTGGGGAGGGCCAAAGAGACCCAGTACTTC,CASSYSVGRAKETQYF,TRBV6-5,TRBD2,few,TRBJ2-5
TGCGCCAGCAGCCAAGGACGCACGGGGGATACGCAGTATTTT,CASSQGRTGDTQYF,TRBV4-3,.,few,TRBJ2-3
TGTGCCAGCACGGAGAGCAATCAGCCCCAGCATTTT,CASTESNQPQHF,TRBV2,.,few,TRBJ1-5
TGTGCCAGCAGCTTGTCCGGGACTAGGGGGTATGAGCAGTTCTTC,CASSLSGTRGYEQFF,TRBV7-2,TRBD2,few,TRBJ2-1
TGTGCCAGCAGTGAAAGTCGGACACGGGACTATGGCTACACCTTC,CASSESRTRDYGYTF,TRBV2,.,many,TRBJ1-2
TGTGCCAGCAGCCAGGGACAGGGGCAAGAAAAACTGTTTTTT,CASSQGQGQEKLFF,TRBV28,TRBD1,.,TRBJ1-4
TGTGCCAGCAGCCCGACAGGGGGTCACAACACTGAAGCTTTCTTT,CASSPTGGHNTEAFF,TRBV5-4,TRBD1,.,TRBJ1-1
TGTGCCAGCAGTTTAGACCCGGGACTAGCGGCCAATGAGCAGTTCTTC,CASSLDPGLAANEQFF,TRBV28,TRBD2,.,TRBJ2-1
TGTGCCAGCTCACCAGTGACTAGCGGGGGAAATACGCAGTATTTT,CASSPVTSGGNTQYF,TRBV18,TRBD2,once,TRBJ2-3
TGCAGCGCCGACGGGCGGGCTGGGGAAGAGACCCAGTACTTC,CSADGRAGEETQYF,TRBV29-1,.,.,TRBJ2-5
TGTGCCAGTAGGGGACAGGGGGCATTGACCGGGGAGCTGTTTTTT,CASRGQGALTGELFF,TRBV19,TRBD1,many,TRBJ2-2
TGCGCCAGTGGGACAGACTCCTACGAGCAGTACTTC,CASGTDSYEQYF,TRBV5-1,TRBD1,.,TRBJ2-7
TGTGCCAGCCGACTAGCGGGAGGGCGCTACGAGCAGTACTTC,CASRLAGGRYEQYF,TRBV28,TRBD2,few,TRBJ2-7
TGTGCCAGCTCAGGAACGGGACAAAGCAATTCACCCCTCCACTTT,CASSGTGQSNSPLHF,TRBV18,.,few,TRBJ1-6
TGTGCCTGGAGTGAGCTGTACGAGCAGTACTTC,CAWSELYEQYF,TRBV30,.,.,TRBJ2-7